This is a list of T cell receptor beta chains from one sample in a study of T cells in localized non-small cell lung cancer. Using immunoSEQ multiplex PCR, the repertoire was profiled, and TCRdb retains in-frame clones only, with some absent. In the table there are about 72,000 clones, roughly 81% of which are singletons. The sample consisted of peripheral blood, taken before any cancer treatment. The source is a female donor of 60 years or more with stage I lung adenocarcinoma. The CDR3 runs from the conserved cysteine through the conserved F or W. The D gene is left open where the match is weak. Some rows mark clone size as missing; the rest say once, few, many or name a class of expanded clone.

>TRBV6-5|NA|once|TRBJ1-2
CASSKPGRGYTF
TGTGCCAGCAGTAAACCAGGGAGAGGCTACACCTTC
>TRBV28|NA|few|TRBJ1-5
CASSFLYSNQPQHF
TGTGCCAGCAGTTTTCTCTATAGCAATCAGCCCCAGCATTTT
>TRBV7-2|TRBD1|NA|TRBJ2-2
CASVGTGGFAGELFF
TGTGCCAGCGTCGGGACAGGGGGCTTCGCCGGGGAGCTGTTTTTT
>TRBV5-4|NA|NA|TRBJ1-2
CASSLVRGGGALDYGYTF
TGTGCCAGCAGCTTGGTACGGGGTGGCGGGGCCCTAGACTATGGCTACACCTTC
>TRBV6-5|NA|NA|TRBJ2-7
CASSPAPLSTYEQYF
TGTGCCAGCAGTCCCGCCCCGCTAAGTACCTACGAGCAGTACTTC
>TRBV9|TRBD1|NA|TRBJ1-6
CASSTRTGNSPLHF
TGTGCCAGCAGCACCCGGACAGGGAATTCACCCCTCCACTTT
>TRBV4-1|NA|NA|TRBJ1-4
CASSHRPPGDPATNEKLFF
TGCGCCAGCAGCCATCGGCCGCCAGGGGATCCGGCAACTAATGAAAAACTGTTTTTT
>TRBV6-1|TRBD2|NA|TRBJ2-1
CASSEALRGDNEQFF
TGTGCCAGCAGTGAAGCGTTGCGGGGGGACAATGAGCAGTTCTTC
>TRBV11-2|NA|few|TRBJ2-2
CASKFTNTGELFF
TGTGCCAGCAAGTTCACGAACACCGGGGAGCTGTTTTTT
>TRBV5-1|NA|few|TRBJ1-6
CASSPRGSDSPLHF
TGCGCCAGCAGCCCCCGGGGGAGCGACTCACCCCTCCACTTT
>TRBV6-5|NA|NA|TRBJ2-7
CASRDRDLYEQYF
TGTGCCAGCAGAGACCGGGACCTCTACGAGCAGTACTTC
>TRBV18|NA|NA|TRBJ1-3
CASSPGERAGNTIYF
TGTGCCAGCTCACCGGGGGAGAGGGCTGGAAACACCATATATTTT
>TRBV27|NA|NA|TRBJ1-1
CASSSLGGSYTEAFF
TGTGCCAGCAGTTCCTTAGGAGGGAGTTACACTGAAGCTTTCTTT
>TRBV27|TRBD1|NA|TRBJ1-2
CASWDRLNYGYTF
TGTGCCAGTTGGGACAGACTTAACTATGGCTACACCTTC
>TRBV6-1|TRBD2|NA|TRBJ2-1
CASSNSGRLYNEQFF
TGTGCCAGCAGTAATAGCGGGAGGTTGTACAATGAGCAGTTCTTC
>TRBV5-4|TRBD1|NA|TRBJ2-5
CASSLRDRGTLETQYF
TGTGCCAGCAGCTTGAGGGACAGGGGGACTCTGGAGACCCAGTACTTC